These T cell receptor beta chains were read from a single sample in a study of shared clonotypes between healthy human individuals. Method: immunoSEQ multiplex PCR; TCRdb's copy keeps in-frame clones and lacks some. The repertoire holds a few million clones, with over 85% as singletons. The sequenced material came from naive CD8+ T cells from PBMCs. The receptors here all came from a man aged 18-30 years in good health. Some clones in this sample may be carry-over from other donors' samples. Both conserved end residues are part of each CDR3. The order of the fields is D gene, V gene, J gene, CDR3 DNA, CDR3 protein. A D gene is named only where the DNA matches it firmly.

>TRBD2|TRBV5-1|TRBJ2-1
TGCGCCAGCTACTACTACGGACTAGCGGGAGGGCCTTCCTACAATGAGCAGTTCTTC
CASYYYGLAGGPSYNEQFF
>TRBD1|TRBV27|TRBJ2-1
TGTGCCAGCAGTCCCAGGATAGGGGGCCCCTACAATGAGCAGTTCTTC
CASSPRIGGPYNEQFF
>-|TRBV14|TRBJ1-1
TGTGCCAGCAGCCAAGATGAGGTGGATGAAGCTTTCTTT
CASSQDEVDEAFF
>TRBD1|TRBV28|TRBJ2-7
TGTGCCAGCAGTTGGGCCGATAGACAGGGCTACGAGCAGTACTTC
CASSWADRQGYEQYF
>TRBD2|TRBV4-1|TRBJ2-2
TGCGCCAGCAGTCCTAGCGGGAGGACTAACACCGGGGAGCTGTTTTTT
CASSPSGRTNTGELFF
>-|TRBV9|TRBJ2-1
TGTGCCAGCAGCCTCCGGGACACTACCTACAATGAGCAGTTCTTC
CASSLRDTTYNEQFF
>-|TRBV27|TRBJ2-6
TGTGCCAGCAGTTTCCTGGGGGCAGACTCTGGGGCCAACGTCCTGACTTTC
CASSFLGADSGANVLTF
>-|TRBV9|TRBJ1-3
TGTGCCAGCAGCCCCTCATACGTGGACTCTGGAAACACCATATATTTT
CASSPSYVDSGNTIYF
>TRBD2|TRBV4-2|TRBJ2-7
TGTGCCAGCAGCTTCACTAGCGGAGAGAGCTCCTACGAGCAGTACTTC
CASSFTSGESSYEQYF
>-|TRBV7-9|TRBJ2-7
TGTGCCAGCAGCTTCGCCCTGGACGGGTCCTACGAGCAGTACTTC
CASSFALDGSYEQYF
>-|TRBV2|TRBJ1-2
TGTGCCAGCAGTGATGGCACTGGCTACACCTTC
CASSDGTGYTF
>-|TRBV27|TRBJ2-5
TGTGCCAGCAGTTCGGTACAAGGCAAAGAGACCCAGTACTTC
CASSSVQGKETQYF
>TRBD1|TRBV9|TRBJ2-7
TGTGCCAGCAGCGTTGGACAGGGGGCGTACGAGCAGTACTTC
CASSVGQGAYEQYF
>-|TRBV2|TRBJ2-7
TGTGCCAGCAGGGTGGGAGCCGCCTACGAGCAGTACTTC
CASRVGAAYEQYF
>-|TRBV6-1|TRBJ1-1
TGTGCCAGCAAACCACAGGGAAAGAACACTGAAGCTTTCTTT
CASKPQGKNTEAFF
>-|TRBV28|TRBJ2-2
TGTGCCAGCAGTTTGTTCGGACAGACCGGGGAGCTGTTTTTT
CASSLFGQTGELFF
>-|TRBV5-1|TRBJ1-4
TGCGCCAGCAGCTGGGATCCGAGGGATTCCCCACCAACTAATGAAAAACTGTTTTTT
CASSWDPRDSPPTNEKLFF
>-|TRBV21-1|TRBJ2-5
TGTGCCAGCAGCAAGCCCCCTCCCGGGGACAGTTGTCAAGAGACCCAGTACTTC
CASSKPPPGDSCQETQYF
>TRBD1|TRBV6-6|TRBJ2-7
TGTGCCAGCAGTGATACAGGGGGCGAGCAGTACTTC
CASSDTGGEQYF
>TRBD1|TRBV7-9|TRBJ1-5
TGTGCCAGCAGTAGGACAGGGCAGAATCAGCCCCAGCATTTT
CASSRTGQNQPQHF
>-|TRBV10-1|TRBJ1-1
TGCGCCAGCAGTGCGGACGGGAACACTGAAGCTTTCTTT
CASSADGNTEAFF
>-|TRBV2|TRBJ2-2
TGTGCCAGCCTAATTGGGGACAAGACCACCGGGGAGCTGTTTTTT
CASLIGDKTTGELFF
>-|TRBV27|TRBJ2-7
TGTGCCAGCAGTTTTAACGGGGCACTCTACGAGCAGTACTTC
CASSFNGALYEQYF
>-|TRBV11-2|TRBJ2-7
TGTGCCAGCAGCTTTGAGGGAAGGGAGCAGTACTTC
CASSFEGREQYF
>-|TRBV7-9|TRBJ1-3
TGTGCCAGCAGCTTAACCCGGGACGCTGGATCCGGAAACACCATATATTTT
CASSLTRDAGSGNTIYF
>TRBD1|TRBV6-1|TRBJ1-3
TGTGCCAGCAGTGTCGACAGGGAGGGCCCTGGAAACACCATATATTTT
CASSVDREGPGNTIYF
>TRBD1|TRBV5-5|TRBJ1-1
TGTGCCAGCAGCCCGACAGGGGGCCTGGCTGAAGCTTTCTTT
CASSPTGGLAEAFF
>-|TRBV6-6|TRBJ1-1
TGTGCCAGCAGTTACTCGCCCCTACTGATGAACACTGAAGCTTTCTTT
CASSYSPLLMNTEAFF
>-|TRBV4-1|TRBJ1-1
TGCGCCAGCAGCCAAGACCCACACCAGAACACTGAAGCTTTCTTT
CASSQDPHQNTEAFF
>TRBD1|TRBV2|TRBJ1-4
TGTGCCAGCAGACGGACAGGCGGAGGTGAAAAACTGTTTTTT
CASRRTGGGEKLFF
>TRBD1|TRBV27|TRBJ1-2
TGTGCCAGCAGAGCCCGACAGGGAATGGACTATGGCTACACCTTC
CASRARQGMDYGYTF
>-|TRBV6-5|TRBJ2-5
TGTGCCAGCAGTTACTCCCTGTGGGAGACCCAGTACTTC
CASSYSLWETQYF
>-|TRBV29-1|TRBJ2-7
TGCAGCGTCGCCCGGACAGACATCTCCTACGAGCAGTACTTC
CSVARTDISYEQYF
>-|TRBV10-3|TRBJ1-1
TGTGCCATGGCGGGGATCATGAACACTGAAGCTTTCTTT
CAMAGIMNTEAFF
>TRBD2|TRBV7-9|TRBJ2-3
TGTGCCAGCAGCACCCGACTAGCGGGAGGCCCCAGCACAGATACGCAGTATTTT
CASSTRLAGGPSTDTQYF
>-|TRBV28|TRBJ2-1
TGTGCCAGCAGAGTGGGAAGGTCCTACAATGAGCAGTTCTTC
CASRVGRSYNEQFF
>TRBD1|TRBV13|TRBJ1-1
TGTGCCAGCAGCGAGACAGGGAGGTACACTGAAGCTTTCTTT
CASSETGRYTEAFF
>TRBD1|TRBV7-3|TRBJ2-6
TGTGCCAGCAGCGCAGGGACAGCCCCCTTCTCTGGGGCCAACGTCCTGACTTTC
CASSAGTAPFSGANVLTF
>TRBD2|TRBV29-1|TRBJ2-7
TGCAGCGTTACGGGACTAGCGGGATTCTACGAGCAGTACTTC
CSVTGLAGFYEQYF
>-|TRBV5-6|TRBJ1-2
TGTGCCAGCAGCTTGGAGGGGTCTTCCTATGGCTACACCTTC
CASSLEGSSYGYTF
>TRBD2|TRBV6-5|TRBJ2-5
TGTGCCAGCAAACTAGCGACTAATCAAGAGACCCAGTACTTC
CASKLATNQETQYF
>-|TRBV7-8|TRBJ2-4
TGTGCCAGCAGCGGCCGGGGCCTAGCCAAAAACATTCAGTACTTC
CASSGRGLAKNIQYF
>-|TRBV28|TRBJ2-1
TGTGCCAGCAGTTTATTACGAGGGTCCTACAATGAGCAGTTCTTC
CASSLLRGSYNEQFF
>-|TRBV7-8|TRBJ1-5
TGTGCCAGCAGCATACGTCCAGGAAATCAGCCCCAGCATTTT
CASSIRPGNQPQHF
>TRBD1|TRBV7-8|TRBJ2-7
TGTGCCAGCAGCCCGACCGGACAGGGGTGGGACGAGCAGTACTTC
CASSPTGQGWDEQYF
>-|TRBV4-1|TRBJ2-2
TGCGCCAGCAGCCAAGTTGGAGGGACCGGGGAGCTGTTTTTT
CASSQVGGTGELFF
>TRBD2|TRBV10-3|TRBJ2-7
TGTGCCATCAGGGAATCGATAGCGGGAGGCCACGAGCAGTACTTC
CAIRESIAGGHEQYF